This T cell receptor beta chain was profiled in a study of blood T cells in healthy people across ages. Peripheral blood, about 9.8 milliliters per donor, was collected. The V gene's germline CDR1 is SNHLY and CDR2 FYNNEI. V was shortened by 8 bases and J by 2 bases, with 13 bases between the two germline ends. This CDR3 has 14 amino acids. Together with a sample-barcoded 5' primer, a J-beta primer mix was included in a second PCR lasting roughly 6 to 12 cycles. TCRdb independently ran MiXCR on the 5' RACE reads; one entry per CDR3 protein. The sample holds more than 1.4 million distinct CDR3 sequences, 35% to 45% seen once.

The source material was blood. The chain uses TRBV2 and TRBJ2-1, with a possible D match to TRBD2 (7 bases). The TCR comes from a woman younger than 30 in good health. DNA for the CDR3: TGTGCCAGCTACAGGGAGGGTGCCTACAATGAGCAGTTCTTC. It translates to CASYREGAYNEQFF.